The next 9 T cell receptor beta chains were all read from a single sample in a study of post-analysis software for immune sequencing data. Study-wide findings and caveats: In patients, roughly five TRBV segments were more frequent than in controls, with TRBV5-6, TRBV5-1 and TRBV20-1 among them.

No cognate antigen is known for these TCRs. TCR beta cDNA libraries included unique molecular identifiers. TCRdb called the PCR reads again in MiXCR, with one record for every CDR3 protein. Of roughly 700,000 distinct CDR3 sequences detected, 25% to 30% appear once; the ten largest clones hold approximately 0.55%. The source material was blood. The receptors shown here come from a girl between 5 and 17 years old with multiple sclerosis.

CDR3 nucleotide sequence: TGTGCCAGCAGCCAAGACGTCGTTGAGCAGTTCTTC. The encoded protein is CASSQDVVEQFF. The genes are TRBV3-1 and TRBJ2-1, with D hard to call. CDR1 and CDR2 (germline): LGHDT, YNNKEL (reference sequence). V lost 0 bases, J lost 9 bases, and 6 bases lay in between. The length of the CDR3 is 12 residues.

This CDR3 is CSAIPPTGIGTDTQYF. The DNA of the CDR3 is TGCAGTGCTATACCCCCAACAGGGATAGGCACAGATACGCAGTATTTT. This chain joins TRBV20-1 and TRBJ2-3; D is perhaps TRBD1 (6 bases). The CDR3 runs to 16 residues. Germline assignment: CDR1 DFQATT and CDR2 SNEGSKA (reference sequence). V dropped 4 bases and J dropped 1 base, with 18 bases sitting between them.

The chain combines TRBV7-9 with TRBJ1-1, with a possible D match to TRBD1 (5 bases). Per the germline V gene, CDR1 is SEHNR and CDR2 is FQNEAQ (reference sequence). Trimming took off 7 bases at V and 8 bases at J, with 14 bases between the two ends. The CDR3 is 12 residues long. The DNA of the CDR3 is TGTGCCAGCACCAATTGGGGGTCCGAAGCTTTCTTT. This translates into CASTNWGSEAFF.

In its sample, this clonotype was seen a few times. The gene calls are TRBV4-1 and TRBJ2-1; 8 nucleotides align to TRBD1. This CDR3 has 17 residues. Germline CDR1 reads MGHRA; CDR2 reads YSYEKL. V lost 1 base and J lost 6; bases outside the gene matches: 11. The CDR3, as DNA: TGCGCCAGCAGCCAAGCGTCGGACAGGGCCCCGTCCAATGAGCAGTTCTTC. It codes for CASSQASDRAPSNEQFF.

This clonotype has ten or more counts. This sequence joins TRBV7-6 and TRBJ2-7, with TRBD1 matching 8 bases. V was pared by 3 bases and J by 0 bases, with 7 bases of the junction left unmatched. This CDR3 region has 16 residues. Germline lookup yields CDR1 SGHVS and CDR2 FNYEAQ. DNA for the CDR3: TGTGCCAGCAGCTTCCTCCGGACAGGGAGCTCCTACGAGCAGTACTTC. Its translation: CASSFLRTGSSYEQYF.

This clonotype was observed many times. The chain uses TRBV7-2 and TRBJ2-1; 10 bases are shared with TRBD2. The CDR3 spans 16 residues. CDR1 is SGHTA, CDR2 FQGNSA, per germline. J gave up 1 base and V 5 bases, and 5 bases lay outside the gene matches. In DNA form, the CDR3 reads TGTGCCAGCAGCCCCAGGACTAGCGGATCCTACAATGAGCAGTTCTTC. Its protein is CASSPRTSGSYNEQFF.

This clonotype occurred many times. The chain joins TRBV4-3 to TRBJ2-1; 9 bases agree with TRBD1. This CDR3 contains 15 residues. The germline V gene encodes CDR1 LGHNA and CDR2 YSLEER. Trimming cost V 1 base and J 8 bases; bases outside gene matches: 6. The DNA of the CDR3 is TGCGCCAGCAGCCAAGCCGGGACAGGGCAGGATGAGCAGTTCTTC. Translating it yields CASSQAGTGQDEQFF.

This clonotype was seen a few times. The rearrangement uses TRBV4-1 and TRBJ1-2; 10 bases map to TRBD1. Germline CDR1 is MGHRA and CDR2 is YSYEKL. Trimming removed 5 bases from V and 6 bases from J; junction bases left unmatched: 9. The CDR3 runs to 15 residues. The CDR3 spells CASSYNGQGVNGYTF. CDR3 bases: TGCGCCAGCAGCTATAACGGACAGGGGGTTAATGGCTACACCTTC.

V and J are TRBV5-1 and TRBJ1-2; a weak D match, TRBD1 (5 bases). Germline CDR1 and CDR2: SGHRS and YFSETQ. This CDR3 spans 14 amino acids. Trimming took 3 bases from V and 5 from J, leaving 14 bases between them. CDR3 sequence (DNA): TGCGCCAGCAGCTCGCACCGGGACGGTTATGGCTACACCTTC. Translating it yields CASSSHRDGYGYTF.